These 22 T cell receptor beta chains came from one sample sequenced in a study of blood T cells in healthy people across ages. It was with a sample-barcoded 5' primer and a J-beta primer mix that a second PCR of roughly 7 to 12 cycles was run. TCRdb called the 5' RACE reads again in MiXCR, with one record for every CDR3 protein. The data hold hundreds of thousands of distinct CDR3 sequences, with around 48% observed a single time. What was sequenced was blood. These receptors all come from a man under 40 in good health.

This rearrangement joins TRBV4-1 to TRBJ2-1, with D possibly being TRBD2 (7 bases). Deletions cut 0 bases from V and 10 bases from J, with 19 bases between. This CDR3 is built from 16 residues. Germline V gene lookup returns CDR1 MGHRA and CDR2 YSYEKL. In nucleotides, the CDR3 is TGCGCCAGCAGCCAAGACCGGGGGGCTAGCTCCTACGAGCAGTTCTTC. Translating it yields CASSQDRGASSYEQFF.

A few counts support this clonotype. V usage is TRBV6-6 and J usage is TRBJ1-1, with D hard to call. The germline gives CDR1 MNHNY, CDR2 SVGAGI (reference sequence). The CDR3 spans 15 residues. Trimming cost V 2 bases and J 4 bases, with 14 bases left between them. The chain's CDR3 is CASSYPDEGSTEAFF. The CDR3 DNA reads TGTGCCAGCAGTTACCCCGACGAAGGGAGCACTGAAGCTTTCTTT.

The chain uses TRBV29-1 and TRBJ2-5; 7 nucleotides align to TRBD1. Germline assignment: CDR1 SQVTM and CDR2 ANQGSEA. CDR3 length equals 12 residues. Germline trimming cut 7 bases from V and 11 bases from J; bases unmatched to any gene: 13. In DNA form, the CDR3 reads TGCAGCGCCGGGACAGTACCTGAGGAGCAGTACTTC. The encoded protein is CSAGTVPEEQYF.

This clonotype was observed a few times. Written as DNA, the CDR3 is TGCAGTGCTCCCCGGGGCCGGGGCACAGATACGCAGTATTTT. Amino acid sequence: CSAPRGRGTDTQYF. J is TRBJ2-3 and V is TRBV20-1; D may be TRBD1 or TRBD2 (5 bases each). Deletions cut 5 bases from V and 1 base from J, with 13 bases between. The CDR3 is 14 amino acids. CDR1 is DFQATT and CDR2 is SNEGSKA in the germline V gene (reference sequence).

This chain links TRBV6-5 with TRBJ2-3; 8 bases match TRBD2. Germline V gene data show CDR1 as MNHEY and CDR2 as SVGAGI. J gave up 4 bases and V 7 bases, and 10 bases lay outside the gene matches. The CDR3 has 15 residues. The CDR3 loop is CASTRPGGAADTQYF. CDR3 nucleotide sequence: TGTGCCAGCACGCGCCCCGGGGGGGCCGCAGATACGCAGTATTTT.

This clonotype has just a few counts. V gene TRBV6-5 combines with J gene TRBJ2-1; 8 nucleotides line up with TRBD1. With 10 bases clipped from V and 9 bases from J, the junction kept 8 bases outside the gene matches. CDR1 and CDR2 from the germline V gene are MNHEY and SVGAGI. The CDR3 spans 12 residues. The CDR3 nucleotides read TGTGCCACCCGACAGGGGTTAGGTGAGCAGTTCTTC. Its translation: CATRQGLGEQFF.

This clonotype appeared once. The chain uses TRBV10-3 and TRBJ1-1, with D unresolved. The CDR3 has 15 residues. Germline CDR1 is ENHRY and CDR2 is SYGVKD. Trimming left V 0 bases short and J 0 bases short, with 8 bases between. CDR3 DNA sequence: TGTGCCATCAGTGAGTCGGAGCCGGTGAACACTGAAGCTTTCTTT. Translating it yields CAISESEPVNTEAFF.

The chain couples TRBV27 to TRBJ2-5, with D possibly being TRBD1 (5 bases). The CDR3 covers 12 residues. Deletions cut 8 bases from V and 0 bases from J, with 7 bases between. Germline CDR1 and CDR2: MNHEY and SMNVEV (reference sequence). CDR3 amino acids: CASQGYQETQYF. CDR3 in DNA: TGTGCCAGCCAGGGTTACCAAGAGACCCAGTACTTC.

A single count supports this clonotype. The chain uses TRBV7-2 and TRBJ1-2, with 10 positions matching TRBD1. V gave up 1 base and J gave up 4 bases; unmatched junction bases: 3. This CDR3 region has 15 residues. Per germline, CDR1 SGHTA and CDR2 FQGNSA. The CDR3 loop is CASSLVDRGLYGYTF. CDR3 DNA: TGTGCCAGCAGCTTAGTTGACAGGGGGCTCTATGGCTACACCTTC.

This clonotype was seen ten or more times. This CDR3 is CSATRGQGAHEQFF. The CDR3 DNA follows: TGCAGTGCTACGAGGGGACAGGGGGCACATGAGCAGTTCTTC. The V gene is TRBV20-1, the J gene TRBJ2-1; 12 positions agree with TRBD1. This CDR3 is built from 14 residues. After removal of 4 bases from V and 8 bases from J, the junction contained 6 bases not matched to a gene. The germline gives CDR1 DFQATT, CDR2 SNEGSKA (reference sequence).

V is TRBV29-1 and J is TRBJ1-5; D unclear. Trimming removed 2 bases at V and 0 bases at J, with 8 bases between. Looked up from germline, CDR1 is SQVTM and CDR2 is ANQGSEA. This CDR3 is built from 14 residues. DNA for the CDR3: TGCAGCGTTGAAAGCGGCCATAGCAATCAGCCCCAGCATTTT. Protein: CSVESGHSNQPQHF.

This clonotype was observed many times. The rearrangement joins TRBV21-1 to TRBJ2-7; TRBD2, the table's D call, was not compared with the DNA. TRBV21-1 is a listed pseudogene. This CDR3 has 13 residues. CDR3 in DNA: TGTGCCCCCGTGGCGGACTTTTCCTACGAGCAGTACTTC. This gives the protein CAPVADFSYEQYF.

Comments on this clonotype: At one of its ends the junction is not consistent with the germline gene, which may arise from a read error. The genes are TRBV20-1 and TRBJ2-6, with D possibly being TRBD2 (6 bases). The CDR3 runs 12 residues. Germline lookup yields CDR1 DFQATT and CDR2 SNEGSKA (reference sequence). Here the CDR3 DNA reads TGCAGTGCTAGTGGAGGGGCCAACGTCCCGACTTTC. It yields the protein CSASGGANVPTF.

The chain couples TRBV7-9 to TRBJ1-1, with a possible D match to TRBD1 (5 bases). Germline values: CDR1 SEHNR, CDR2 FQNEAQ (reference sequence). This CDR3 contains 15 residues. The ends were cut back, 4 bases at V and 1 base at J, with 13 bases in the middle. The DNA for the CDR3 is TGTGCCAGCAGCTCTCAGTGGGGGAAGAACACTGAAGCTTTCTTT. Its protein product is CASSSQWGKNTEAFF.

The CDR3 is CASSEGQTSNQPQHF. DNA for the CDR3: TGCGCCAGCAGCGAGGGACAGACTAGCAATCAGCCCCAGCATTTT. V usage is TRBV5-1 and J usage is TRBJ1-5, with 7 positions matching TRBD1. The CDR3 runs 15 residues. Germline V gene data show CDR1 as SGHRS and CDR2 as YFSETQ. Germline trimming cut 4 bases from V and 0 bases from J; bases unmatched to any gene: 4.

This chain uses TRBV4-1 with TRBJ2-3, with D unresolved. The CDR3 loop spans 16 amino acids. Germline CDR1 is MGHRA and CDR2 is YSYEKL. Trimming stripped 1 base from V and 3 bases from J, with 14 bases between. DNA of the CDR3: TGCGCCAGCAGCCAAGCGGTCCAGGCCCGTACAGATACGCAGTATTTT. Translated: CASSQAVQARTDTQYF.

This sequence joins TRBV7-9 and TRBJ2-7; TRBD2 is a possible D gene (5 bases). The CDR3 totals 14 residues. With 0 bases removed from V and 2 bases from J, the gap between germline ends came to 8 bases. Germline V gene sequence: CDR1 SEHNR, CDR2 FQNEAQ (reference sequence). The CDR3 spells CASSLAGITYEQYF. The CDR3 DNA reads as TGTGCCAGCAGCTTAGCCGGGATAACCTACGAGCAGTACTTC.

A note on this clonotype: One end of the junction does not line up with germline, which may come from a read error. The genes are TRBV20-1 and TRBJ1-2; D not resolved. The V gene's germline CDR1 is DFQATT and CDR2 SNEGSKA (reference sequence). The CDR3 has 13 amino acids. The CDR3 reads CSALEDLNHGYTF. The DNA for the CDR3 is TGCAGTGCTCTAGAAGACCTTAACCATGGCTACACCTTC.

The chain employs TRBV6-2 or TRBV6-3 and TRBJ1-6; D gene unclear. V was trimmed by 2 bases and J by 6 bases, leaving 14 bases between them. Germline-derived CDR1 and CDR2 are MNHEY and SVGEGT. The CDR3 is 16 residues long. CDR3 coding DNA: TGTGCCAGCAGTTACGGAGAGGAGGCGGGTAATTCACCCCTCCACTTT. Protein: CASSYGEEAGNSPLHF.

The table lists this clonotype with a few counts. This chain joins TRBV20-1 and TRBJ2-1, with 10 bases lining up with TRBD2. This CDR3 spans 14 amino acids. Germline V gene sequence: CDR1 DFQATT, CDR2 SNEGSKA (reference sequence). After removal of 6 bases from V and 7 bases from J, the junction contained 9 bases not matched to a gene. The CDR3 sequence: CSAPASGGYNEQFF. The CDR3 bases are TGCAGTGCCCCCGCTAGCGGGGGATATAATGAGCAGTTCTTC.

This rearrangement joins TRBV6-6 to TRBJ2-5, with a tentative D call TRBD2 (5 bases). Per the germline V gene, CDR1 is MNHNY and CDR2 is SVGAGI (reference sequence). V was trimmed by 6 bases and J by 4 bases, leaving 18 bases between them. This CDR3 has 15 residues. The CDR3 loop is CASSYPERDGETQYF. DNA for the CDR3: TGTGCCAGCAGCTATCCTGAGAGGGATGGAGAGACCCAGTACTTC.

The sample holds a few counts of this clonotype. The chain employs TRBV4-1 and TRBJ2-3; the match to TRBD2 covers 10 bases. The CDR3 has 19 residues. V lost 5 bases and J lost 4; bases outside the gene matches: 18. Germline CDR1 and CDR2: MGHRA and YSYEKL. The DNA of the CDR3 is TGCGCCAGCAGCGTCAGCGGGGGGGCCAAAGTGGTTTTAGCAGATACGCAGTATTTT. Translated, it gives CASSVSGGAKVVLADTQYF.